This TCR beta chain was captured in a study of blood T cell repertoires in COVID-19 (dated by TCRdb to about 2020). Looking at the study overall: Samples covering the acute and convalescent phases of COVID-19 were provided by collaborators in the United States, Italy and Spain. The material from the prospective study consisted of cDNA or gDNA derived from T cells, B-cell-depleted T cells, or PBMCs. The dataset comprised deeply sampled blood TCRbeta repertoires from subjects exposed to, actively infected with, or recovered from COVID-19. The repertoires were made available in a free public database intended to serve as a resource for research on the immune response to SARS-CoV-2. The samples were drawn from two sources: the first 160 participants of the ongoing ImmuneRACE study, and 950 to 1,500 subjects contributed by 6 global collaborators. The sample metadata nearly always contained a de-identified subject ID, COVID-19 status, age in years and sex. Where available, HLA class I and class II types were obtained from metadata supplied by the sample provider rather than from assay-based typing.

Here V drops 5 bases and J drops 1 base, and the junction holds 7 bases not matched to any gene. Reading the germline V gene gives CDR1 KGHSH and CDR2 LQKENI. The CDR3 runs 16 amino acids, cysteine and phenylalanine included. Kept here is only the CDR3 DNA, which spans 48 bases and is read in frame from base 1. About this clone: The target of this receptor is not known. Base qualities are not provided; no much larger clone lies one nucleotide away.

TCRbeta CDR3 regions were amplified from genomic DNA using the immunoSEQ Assay, a bias-controlled multiplex PCR. The published analysis was carried out like this. Nucleated cell counts per sample were estimated from amplification of reference gene primers within the assay. To quantify the absolute abundance of each unique TCRbeta CDR3 rearrangement, sequence reads were collapsed and filtered. For each sample, productive Simpson clonality was calculated as the square root of Simpson's diversity index over productive rearrangements. Drawn from immuneACCESS, this table holds only the in-frame rearrangements with V and J called that TCRdb kept. Clones are partly lost; checked studies trace under half to an unresolved V gene and leave the rest unexplained. D and trimming were read from the DNA, whereas the V and J calls and clone size are those reported in that table. For this sample there are around 200,000 clones; 86% appear just once. The ten largest clonotypes hold roughly 4.1% of the sample.

Collaborating institutions collected whole blood in K2EDTA tubes following their own protocols. Collaborator samples were shipped for TCRbeta analysis as frozen whole blood, isolated PBMCs, or DNA extracted from either sample type. What the authors observed across the whole study: The quantity of clinical and demographic metadata differed by source and by participant and was supplied without curation.

The receptor chain draws on TRBV18 and TRBJ1-1; 10 bases in the junction line up with TRBD1. The sequence came from a middle-aged man with acute or convalescent COVID-19. The sample consisted of peripheral blood. The CDR3: CASSFRDRGENTEAFF. The DNA sequence follows: TGTGCCAGCTCATTCCGGGACAGGGGTGAGAACACTGAAGCTTTCTTT.